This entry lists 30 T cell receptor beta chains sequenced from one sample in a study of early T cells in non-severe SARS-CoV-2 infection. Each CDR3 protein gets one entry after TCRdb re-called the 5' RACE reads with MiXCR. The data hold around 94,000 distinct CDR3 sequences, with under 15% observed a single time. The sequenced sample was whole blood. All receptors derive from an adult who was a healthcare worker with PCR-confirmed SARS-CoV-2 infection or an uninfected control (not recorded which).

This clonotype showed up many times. The CDR3 loop reads CASSLDWNTYEQYF. CDR3 DNA sequence: TGTGCCAGCAGCTTAGACTGGAACACCTACGAGCAGTACTTC. The chain carries TRBV7-9 and TRBJ2-7; D is unclear. The CDR3 length is 14 residues. Deletions cut 1 base from V and 2 bases from J, with 9 bases between. The V gene's germline CDR1 is SEHNR and CDR2 FQNEAQ (reference sequence). The full variable domain, in which reference TRBV7-9 and TRBJ2-7 provide the parts outside the CDR3, is DTGVSQNPRHKITKRGQNVTFRCDPISEHNRLYWYRQTLGQGPEFLTYFQNEAQLEKSRLLSDRFSAERPKGSFSTLEIQRTEQGDSAMYLCASSLDWNTYEQYFGPGTRLTVT.

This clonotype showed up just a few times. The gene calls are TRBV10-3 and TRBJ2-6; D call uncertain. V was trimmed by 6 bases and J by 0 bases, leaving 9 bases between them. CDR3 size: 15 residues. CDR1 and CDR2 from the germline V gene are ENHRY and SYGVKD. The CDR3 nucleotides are TGTGCCATCAGGCCGTTCGACTCTGGGGCCAACGTCCTGACTTTC. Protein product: CAIRPFDSGANVLTF.

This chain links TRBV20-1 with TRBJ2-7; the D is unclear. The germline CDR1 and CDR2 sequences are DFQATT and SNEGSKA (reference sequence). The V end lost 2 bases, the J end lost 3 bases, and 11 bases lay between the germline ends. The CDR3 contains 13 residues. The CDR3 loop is CSARTRLSYEQYF. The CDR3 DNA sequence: TGCAGTGCTAGAACCCGGCTGAGCTACGAGCAGTACTTC.

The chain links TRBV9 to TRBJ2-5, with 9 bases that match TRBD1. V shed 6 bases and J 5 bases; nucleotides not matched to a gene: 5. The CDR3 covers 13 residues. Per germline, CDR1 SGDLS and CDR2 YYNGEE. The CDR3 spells CASTPTGGETQYF. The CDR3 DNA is TGTGCCAGCACCCCAACAGGGGGCGAGACCCAGTACTTC. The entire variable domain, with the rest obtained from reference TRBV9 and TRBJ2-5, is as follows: DSGVTQTPKHLITATGQRVTLRCSPRSGDLSVYWYQQSLDQGLQFLIQYYNGEERAKGNILERFSAQQFPDLHSELNLSSLELGDSALYFCASTPTGGETQYFGPGTRLLVL.

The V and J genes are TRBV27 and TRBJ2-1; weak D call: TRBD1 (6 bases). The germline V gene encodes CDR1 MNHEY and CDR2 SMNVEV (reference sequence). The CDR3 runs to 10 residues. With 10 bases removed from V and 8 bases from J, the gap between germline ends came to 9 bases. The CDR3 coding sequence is TGTGCCACAGGGGCGGATGAGCAGTTCTTC. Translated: CATGADEQFF.

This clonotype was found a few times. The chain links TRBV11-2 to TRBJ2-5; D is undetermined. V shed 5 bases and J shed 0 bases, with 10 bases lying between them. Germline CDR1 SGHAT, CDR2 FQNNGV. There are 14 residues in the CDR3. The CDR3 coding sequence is TGTGCCAGCAGCACAAGACCATACCAAGAGACCCAGTACTTC. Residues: CASSTRPYQETQYF.

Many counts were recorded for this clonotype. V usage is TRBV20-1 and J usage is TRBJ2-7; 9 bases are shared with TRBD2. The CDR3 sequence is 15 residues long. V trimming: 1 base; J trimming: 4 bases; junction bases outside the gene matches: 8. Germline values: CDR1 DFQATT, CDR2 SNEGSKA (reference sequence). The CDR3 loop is CSARGRREGGYEQYF. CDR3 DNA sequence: TGCAGTGCTAGAGGTCGGCGGGAGGGTGGATACGAGCAGTACTTC.

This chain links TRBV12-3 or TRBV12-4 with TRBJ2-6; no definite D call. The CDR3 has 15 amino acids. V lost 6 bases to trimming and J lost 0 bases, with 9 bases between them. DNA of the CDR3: TGTGCCAGCAGCCTTACCCGCTCTGGGGCCAACGTCCTGACTTTC. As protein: CASSLTRSGANVLTF.

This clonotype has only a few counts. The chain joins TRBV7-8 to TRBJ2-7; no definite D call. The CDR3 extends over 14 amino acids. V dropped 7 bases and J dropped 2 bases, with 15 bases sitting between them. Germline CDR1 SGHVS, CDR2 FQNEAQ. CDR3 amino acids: CASIPPYGPYEQYF. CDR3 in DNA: TGTGCCAGCATCCCGCCCTACGGGCCCTACGAGCAGTACTTC.

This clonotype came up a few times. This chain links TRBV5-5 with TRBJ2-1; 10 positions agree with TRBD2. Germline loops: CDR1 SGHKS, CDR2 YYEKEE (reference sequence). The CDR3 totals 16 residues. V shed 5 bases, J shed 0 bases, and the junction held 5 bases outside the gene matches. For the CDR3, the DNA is TGTGCCAGCAGATGGGCTAGCGGGAGCTCCTACAATGAGCAGTTCTTC. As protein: CASRWASGSSYNEQFF.

The CDR3 sequence is CSARGRVNEQFF. The CDR3 DNA reads as TGCAGTGCTAGAGGGAGGGTGAATGAGCAGTTCTTC. This chain links TRBV20-1 with TRBJ2-1, with D perhaps matching TRBD2 (6 bases). V lost 1 base and J 7 bases, leaving 8 bases between the germline ends. CDR1 and CDR2 (germline): DFQATT, SNEGSKA (reference sequence). CDR3 length: 12 amino acids.

The CDR3 nucleotides are TGCAGTGCTAGTAGCATTTCCTACAATGAGCAGTTCTTC. Translating gives CSASSISYNEQFF. The rearrangement uses TRBV20-1 and TRBJ2-1; no reliable D call. The V and J ends lost 3 bases and 1 base respectively, with 7 bases between them. The CDR3 has 13 amino acids. Germline assignment: CDR1 DFQATT and CDR2 SNEGSKA (reference sequence).

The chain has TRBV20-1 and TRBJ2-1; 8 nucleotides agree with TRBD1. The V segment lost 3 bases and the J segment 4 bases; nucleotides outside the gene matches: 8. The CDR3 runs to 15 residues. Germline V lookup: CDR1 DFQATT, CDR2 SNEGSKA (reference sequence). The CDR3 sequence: CSASPRGQAYNEQFF. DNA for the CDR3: TGCAGTGCTAGCCCCCGGGGACAGGCTTACAATGAGCAGTTCTTC.

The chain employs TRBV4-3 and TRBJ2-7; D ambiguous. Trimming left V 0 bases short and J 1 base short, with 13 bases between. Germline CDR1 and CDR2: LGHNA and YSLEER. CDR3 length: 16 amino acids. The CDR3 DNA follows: TGCGCCAGCAGCCAAGATTTAGTTGGAATTTCCTACGAGCAGTACTTC. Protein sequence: CASSQDLVGISYEQYF.

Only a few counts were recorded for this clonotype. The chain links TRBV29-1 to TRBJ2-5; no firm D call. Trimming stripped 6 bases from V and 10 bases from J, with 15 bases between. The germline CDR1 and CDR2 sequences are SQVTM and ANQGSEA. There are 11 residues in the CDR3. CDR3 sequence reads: CSVTRSRDQYF. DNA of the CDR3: TGCAGCGTCACACGGTCCCGTGACCAGTACTTC. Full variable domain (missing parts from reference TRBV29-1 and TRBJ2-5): SAVISQKPSRDICQRGTSLTIQCQVDSQVTMMFWYRQQPGQSLTLIATANQGSEATYESGFVIDKFPISRPNLTFSTLTVSNMSPEDSSIYLCSVTRSRDQYFGPGTRLLVL.

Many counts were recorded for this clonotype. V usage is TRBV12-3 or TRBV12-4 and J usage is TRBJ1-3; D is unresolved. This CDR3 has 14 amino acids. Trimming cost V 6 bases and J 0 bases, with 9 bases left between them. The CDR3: CASSPGASGNTIYF. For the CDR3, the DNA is TGTGCCAGCAGCCCAGGAGCCTCTGGAAACACCATATATTTT.

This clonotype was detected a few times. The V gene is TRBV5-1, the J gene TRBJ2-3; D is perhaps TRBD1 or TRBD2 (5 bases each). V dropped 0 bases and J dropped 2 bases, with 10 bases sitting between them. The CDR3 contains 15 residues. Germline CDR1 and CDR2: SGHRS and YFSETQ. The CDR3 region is CASSLEGSTTDTQYF. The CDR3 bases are TGCGCCAGCAGCTTGGAGGGGAGTACCACAGATACGCAGTATTTT.

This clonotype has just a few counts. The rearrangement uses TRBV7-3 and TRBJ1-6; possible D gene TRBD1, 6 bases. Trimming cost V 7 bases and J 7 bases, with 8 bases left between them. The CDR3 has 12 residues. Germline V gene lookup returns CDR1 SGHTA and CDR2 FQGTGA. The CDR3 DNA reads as TGTGCCAGCAACCAGGGGAATTCACCCCTCCACTTT. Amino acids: CASNQGNSPLHF.

The CDR3 DNA reads as TGTGCCAGCAGTTTTCCTGAGCGGTCCTACAATGAGCAGTTCTTC. Translated, it gives CASSFPERSYNEQFF. V is TRBV28 and J is TRBJ2-1; TRBD2 is a possible D gene (5 bases). Germline assignment: CDR1 MDHEN and CDR2 SYDVKM. V shed 3 bases and J shed 1 base, with 10 bases lying between them. The CDR3 is made up of 15 amino acids.

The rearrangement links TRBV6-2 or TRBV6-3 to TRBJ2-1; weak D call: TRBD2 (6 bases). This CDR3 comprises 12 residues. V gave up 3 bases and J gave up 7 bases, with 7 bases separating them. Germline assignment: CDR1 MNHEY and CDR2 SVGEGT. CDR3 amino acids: CASSYAGNEQFF. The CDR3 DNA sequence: TGTGCCAGCAGTTATGCGGGAAATGAGCAGTTCTTC.

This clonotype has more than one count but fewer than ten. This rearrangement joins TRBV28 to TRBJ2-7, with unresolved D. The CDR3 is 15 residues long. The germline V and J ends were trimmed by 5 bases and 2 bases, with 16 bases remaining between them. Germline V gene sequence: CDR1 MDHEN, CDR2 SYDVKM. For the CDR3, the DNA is TGTGCCAGCAGTCCACGTAGTAGAATAGCCTACGAGCAGTACTTC. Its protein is CASSPRSRIAYEQYF.

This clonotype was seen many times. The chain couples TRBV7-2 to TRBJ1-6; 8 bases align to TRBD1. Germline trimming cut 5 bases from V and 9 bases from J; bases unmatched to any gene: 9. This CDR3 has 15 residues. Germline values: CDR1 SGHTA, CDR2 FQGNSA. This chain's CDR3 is CASSLDRAGVSPLHF. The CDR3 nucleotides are TGTGCCAGCAGCCTGGACAGGGCCGGAGTTTCACCCCTCCACTTT.

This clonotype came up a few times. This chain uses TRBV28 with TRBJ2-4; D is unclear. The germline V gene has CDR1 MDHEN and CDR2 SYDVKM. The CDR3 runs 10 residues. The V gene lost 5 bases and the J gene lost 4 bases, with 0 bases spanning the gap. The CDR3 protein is CASSKNIQYF. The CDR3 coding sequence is TGTGCCAGCAGTAAAAACATTCAGTACTTC.

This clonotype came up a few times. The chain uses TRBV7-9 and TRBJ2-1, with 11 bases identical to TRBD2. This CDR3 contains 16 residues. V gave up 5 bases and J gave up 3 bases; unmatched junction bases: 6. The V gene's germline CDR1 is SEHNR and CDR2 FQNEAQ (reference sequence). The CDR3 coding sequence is TGTGCCAGCAGCCTGACCGGGACTAGCGGCTACAATGAGCAGTTCTTC. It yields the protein CASSLTGTSGYNEQFF.

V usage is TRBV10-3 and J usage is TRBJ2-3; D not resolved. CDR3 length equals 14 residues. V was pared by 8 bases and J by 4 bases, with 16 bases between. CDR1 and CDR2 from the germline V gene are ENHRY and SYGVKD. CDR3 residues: CAIGNTLFADTQYF. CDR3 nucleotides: TGTGCCATCGGGAATACCCTTTTCGCAGATACGCAGTATTTT.

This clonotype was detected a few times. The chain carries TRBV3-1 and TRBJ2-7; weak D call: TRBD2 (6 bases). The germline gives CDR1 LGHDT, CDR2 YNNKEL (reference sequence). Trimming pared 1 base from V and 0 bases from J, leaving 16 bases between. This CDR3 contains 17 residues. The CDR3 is CASSQGPGLLNSYEQYF. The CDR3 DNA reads TGTGCCAGCAGCCAAGGCCCGGGACTCCTTAACTCCTACGAGCAGTACTTC.

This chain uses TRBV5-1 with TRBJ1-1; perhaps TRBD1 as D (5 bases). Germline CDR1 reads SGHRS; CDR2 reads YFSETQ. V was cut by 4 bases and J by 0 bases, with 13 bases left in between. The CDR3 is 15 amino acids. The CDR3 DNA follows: TGCGCCAGCAGCCGGGACCGTCTAATGAACACTGAAGCTTTCTTT. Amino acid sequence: CASSRDRLMNTEAFF.

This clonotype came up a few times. This CDR3 is CASSLVVSTYNEQFF. CDR3 DNA sequence: TGTGCCAGCAGCTTGGTTGTCTCGACCTACAATGAGCAGTTCTTC. The rearrangement joins TRBV5-6 to TRBJ2-1; D remains unclear. CDR3 length: 15 amino acids. Deletions cut 0 bases from V and 2 bases from J, with 9 bases between. Germline V gene data show CDR1 as SGHDT and CDR2 as YYEEEE.

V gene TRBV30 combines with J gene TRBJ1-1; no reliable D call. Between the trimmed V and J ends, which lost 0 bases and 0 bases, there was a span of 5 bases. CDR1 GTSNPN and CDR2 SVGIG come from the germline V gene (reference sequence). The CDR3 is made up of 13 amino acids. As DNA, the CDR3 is TGTGCCTGGAGTGTTTTAATGAACACTGAAGCTTTCTTT. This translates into CAWSVLMNTEAFF. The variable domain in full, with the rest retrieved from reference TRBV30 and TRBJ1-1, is SQTIHQWPATLVQPVGSPLSLECTVEGTSNPNLYWYRQAAGRGLQLLFYSVGIGQISSEVPQNLSASRPQDRQFILSSKKLLLSDSGFYLCAWSVLMNTEAFFGQGTRLTVV.

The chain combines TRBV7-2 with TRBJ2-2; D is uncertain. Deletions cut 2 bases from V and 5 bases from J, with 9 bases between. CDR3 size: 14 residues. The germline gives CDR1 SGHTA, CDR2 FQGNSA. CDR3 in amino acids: CASSLIAGTGELFF. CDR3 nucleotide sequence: TGTGCCAGCAGCTTAATTGCCGGTACCGGGGAGCTGTTTTTT.